Below are 7 T cell receptor beta chains sequenced from a single sample in a study of post-analysis software for immune sequencing data. Study-wide results and caveats: Comparison of patients with controls showed five TRBV segments more frequent in patients, TRBV5-6, TRBV5-1 and TRBV20-1 among them.

Their recognized antigens are unknown. Prepared TCR beta cDNA libraries contained unique molecular identifiers. TCRdb re-derived calls from the PCR reads in MiXCR, one entry per CDR3 protein. The profile shows 750,000 to 900,000 distinct CDR3 sequences, more than 45% of them singletons. The specimen was blood. The receptors derive from a girl between 5 and 17 years old with multiple sclerosis.

The chain has TRBV20-1 and TRBJ1-5; D remains unclear. This CDR3 region has 16 residues. Germline CDR1 and CDR2: DFQATT and SNEGSKA (reference sequence). The V and J ends lost 0 bases and 2 bases respectively, with 14 bases between them. CDR3 region: CSAREDRASGNQPQHF. CDR3 DNA sequence: TGCAGTGCTAGAGAGGATCGGGCCTCGGGCAATCAGCCCCAGCATTTT.

The chain couples TRBV4-2 to TRBJ1-4; D not resolved. Trimming stripped 1 base from V and 5 bases from J, with 17 bases between. This CDR3 has 17 amino acids. Germline V gives CDR1 LGHNA, CDR2 YNFKEQ. The CDR3 spells CASSQGAVRGANEKLFF. Written as DNA, the CDR3 is TGTGCCAGCAGCCAAGGCGCGGTGCGTGGTGCCAATGAAAAACTGTTTTTT.

This clonotype was picked up a small number of times. The chain couples TRBV28 to TRBJ1-1; D perhaps matches TRBD1 (6 bases). Germline loops: CDR1 MDHEN, CDR2 SYDVKM. Deletions cut 0 bases from V and 6 bases from J, with 14 bases between. This CDR3 is built from 15 residues. The chain's CDR3 is CASSLWGAAFPEAFF. In nucleotides, the CDR3 is TGTGCCAGCAGTTTATGGGGGGCAGCCTTCCCTGAAGCTTTCTTT.

J is TRBJ1-5 and V is TRBV4-2; D unclear. Between the trimmed V and J ends, which lost 1 base and 5 bases, there was a span of 12 bases. CDR3 length: 15 amino acids. Germline V gene lookup returns CDR1 LGHNA and CDR2 YNFKEQ. The CDR3 loop reads CASSQVPGPDQPQHF. The CDR3 DNA reads TGTGCCAGCAGCCAAGTTCCGGGTCCCGATCAGCCCCAGCATTTT.

This chain uses TRBV12-3 or TRBV12-4 with TRBJ2-7; D call uncertain. Deletions cut 6 bases from V and 3 bases from J, with 15 bases between. The CDR3 extends over 14 amino acids. DNA for the CDR3: TGTGCCAGCAGCCACCGTTCTCCGGACTACGAGCAGTACTTC. Protein sequence: CASSHRSPDYEQYF.

A few counts support this clonotype. The gene calls are TRBV7-9 and TRBJ2-1; 8 nucleotides align to TRBD1. Losses at the gene ends were 7 bases for V and 2 bases for J; bases not matched to a gene: 7. Germline lookup yields CDR1 SEHNR and CDR2 FQNEAQ (reference sequence). The CDR3 totals 15 residues. CDR3 nucleotides: TGTGCCAGCAACATAGACAGGGGCCCCTACAATGAGCAGTTCTTC. Its protein is CASNIDRGPYNEQFF.

The chain combines TRBV29-1 with TRBJ2-1; D uncertain. This CDR3 region has 11 residues. The V end was cut by 6 bases, the J end by 8 bases, with 11 bases between. CDR1 is SQVTM and CDR2 is ANQGSEA in the germline V gene. For the CDR3, the DNA is TGCAGCGTCCCCCCGCTCGATGAGCAGTTCTTC. It codes for CSVPPLDEQFF.